This T cell receptor (beta chain) was captured in a study of OX40 agonist ivuxolimab in advanced cancers. Turning to the overall study: The costimulatory receptor OX40 (CD134) was targeted by ivuxolimab, a fully human IgG2 agonistic monoclonal antibody. Intravenous ivuxolimab was administered to patients every 2 weeks at six dose levels: 0.01, 0.1, 0.3, 1.5, 3 and 10 mg/kg. Of the roughly 51 patients in dose escalation, approximately 20 had hepatocellular carcinoma, about 15 had melanoma, 9 had renal cell carcinoma and 9 had head and neck cancer. The dose-escalation cohort was about 87% male with a mean age of about 60 years, ranging from roughly 20 to 80. Patients were allowed to have had prior anti-PD-1, anti-PD-L1 or anti-CTLA-4 therapy, and around 40% of the dose-escalation patients had previously received checkpoint inhibitors. Three dose-escalation patients achieved partial responses, one with hepatocellular carcinoma and two with cutaneous melanoma. The purpose of peripheral TCRbeta sequencing was to test whether ivuxolimab changed TCR sequence diversity and led to clonal T-cell expansion. The paper describes the monotherapy dose-escalation part (N of about 50 patients) of the phase I trial of ivuxolimab. Results and caveats for the whole study, not just this receptor: Low levels of normalized T-cell clonal expansion were also seen in some patients who did not respond. After ivuxolimab, expanded clones were on average more numerous among CD8+ T cells than among CD4+ T cells. At doses from 0.1 to 3.0 mg/kg, clonal expansion was seen in both CD4+ and CD8+ blood T cells between baseline and week 6. In partial responders in the 0.1-3.0 mg/kg groups, normalized peripheral clonal expansion was found to be among the lowest, especially among CD8+ T cells. Antigen specificity was not determined for the clonally expanded peripheral T cells.

To sequence the TCRbeta CDR3 region, genomic DNA was isolated from the sorted cells. The immunoSEQ Assay was used for sequencing of TCRbeta CDR3 regions. TCRdb obtained this table from immuneACCESS and retained in-frame rearrangements with V and J assigned. These tables miss some clones; where compared with another copy, unresolved V genes account for less than half of the shortfall, and the remainder is unexplained. The sample table shows 65,000 to 85,000 clones, and 92% are seen once. The ten largest clones represent over 6% of the sample. The CDR3 starts with the cysteine, ends with the phenylalanine, and has 15 residues. Only the CDR3 part of the read is kept: 45 bases, read in frame from the first base. Trimming takes 0 bases off V and 7 bases off J; junction bases not matched to a gene: 7. Reading the germline V gene (reference sequence) gives CDR1 WNHNN and CDR2 SYGVQD. Patients with autoimmune disease history or receiving systemic immunosuppression were excluded from the trial. Peripheral blood for TCR sequencing was collected from all dose cohorts at baseline, on cycle 4 day 1, and on cycle 7 day 1. The samples were taken from a phase I, first-in-human, multicenter, open-label dose-escalation trial of ivuxolimab. Adults with locally advanced or metastatic melanoma, renal cell, hepatocellular, or head and neck squamous cell carcinoma were enrolled in the trial. Before TCR sequencing, CD4+ T cells and CD8+ T cells were sorted from peripheral blood as separate populations.

As regards this clone: The antigen this receptor binds is unknown. Base qualities were left out, and no much larger clone turns up one base away.

The TCR sequence derives from an adult with an advanced solid tumor such as melanoma, head and neck, liver or kidney cancer. Sequences were derived from CD4+ or CD8+ T cells sorted from blood, sampled in a trial of the OX40 agonist ivuxolimab. Recombination connected TRBV10-1 to TRBJ2-7; 9 of the junction bases match TRBD2. The base sequence is TGCGCCAGCAGTGAGTCGGTGGGACTAGCTTGGGAGCAGTACTTC. Its protein product is CASSESVGLAWEQYF.